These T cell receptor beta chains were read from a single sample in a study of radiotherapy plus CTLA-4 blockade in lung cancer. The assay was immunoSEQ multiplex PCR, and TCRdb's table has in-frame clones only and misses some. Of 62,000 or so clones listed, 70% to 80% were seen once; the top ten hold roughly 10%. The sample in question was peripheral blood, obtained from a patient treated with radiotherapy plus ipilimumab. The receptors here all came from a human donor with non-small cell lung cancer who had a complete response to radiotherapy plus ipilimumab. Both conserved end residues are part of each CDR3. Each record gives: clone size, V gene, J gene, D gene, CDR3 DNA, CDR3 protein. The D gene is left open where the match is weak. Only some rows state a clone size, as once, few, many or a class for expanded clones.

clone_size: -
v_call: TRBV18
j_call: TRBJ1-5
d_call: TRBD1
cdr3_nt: TGTGCCAGCTCACCGACAGGGTCGGATCAGCCCCAGCATTTT
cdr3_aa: CASSPTGSDQPQHF

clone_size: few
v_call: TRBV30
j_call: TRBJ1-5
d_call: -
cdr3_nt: TGTGCCTGGAGTGTTTACAGCAATCAGCCCCAGCATTTT
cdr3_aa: CAWSVYSNQPQHF

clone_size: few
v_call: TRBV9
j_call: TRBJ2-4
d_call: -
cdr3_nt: TGTGCCAGCAGCGTGGAACAGGGAATCAAAAACATTCAGTACTTC
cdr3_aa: CASSVEQGIKNIQYF

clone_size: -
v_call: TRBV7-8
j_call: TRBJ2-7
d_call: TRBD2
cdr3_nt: TGTGCCAGCAGCTCGCCGGGACTAGCGCCAACCTACGAGCAGTACTTC
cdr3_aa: CASSSPGLAPTYEQYF

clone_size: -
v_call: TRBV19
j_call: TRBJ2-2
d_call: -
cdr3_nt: TGTGCCAGTAGCACCTTGGCCTTAGAAACGAACACCGGGGAGCTGTTTTTT
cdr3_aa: CASSTLALETNTGELFF

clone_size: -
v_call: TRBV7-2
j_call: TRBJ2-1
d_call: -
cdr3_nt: TGTGCCAGCAGCTTAGTGGGGTTTCGAGGCAATGAGCAGTTCTTC
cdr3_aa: CASSLVGFRGNEQFF

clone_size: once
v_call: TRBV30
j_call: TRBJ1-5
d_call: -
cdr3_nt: TGTGCCTGGAGTGTCGGACAGCCCCAGCATTTT
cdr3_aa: CAWSVGQPQHF

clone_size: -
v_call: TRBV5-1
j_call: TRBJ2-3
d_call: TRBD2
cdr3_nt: TGCGCCAGCGGTAGCGGGAGGGTTTTCACAGATACGCAGTATTTT
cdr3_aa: CASGSGRVFTDTQYF

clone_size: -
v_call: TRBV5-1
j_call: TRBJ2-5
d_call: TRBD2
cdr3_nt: TGCGCCAGCAGCCTGAACCCTTGGCTAGCGGAGAACCAAGAGACCCAGTACTTC
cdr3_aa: CASSLNPWLAENQETQYF

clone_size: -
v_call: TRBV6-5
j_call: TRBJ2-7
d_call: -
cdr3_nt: TGTGCCACCAAAGAGGCACCTTACTACGAGCAGTACTTC
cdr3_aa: CATKEAPYYEQYF

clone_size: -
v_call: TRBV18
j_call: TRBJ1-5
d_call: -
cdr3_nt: TGTGCCAGCTCACCAGGGGGGCCTCAGCCCCAGCATTTT
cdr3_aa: CASSPGGPQPQHF

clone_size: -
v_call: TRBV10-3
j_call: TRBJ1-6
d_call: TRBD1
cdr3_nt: TGTGCCATCAGTGCCCGGGACAGGGGGCCATATAATTCACCCCTCCACTTT
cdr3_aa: CAISARDRGPYNSPLHF

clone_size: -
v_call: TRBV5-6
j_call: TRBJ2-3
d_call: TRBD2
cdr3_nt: TGTGCCAGCAGCTCCTTGAGCGGGAGGGCTAGCACAGATACGCAGTATTTT
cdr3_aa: CASSSLSGRASTDTQYF

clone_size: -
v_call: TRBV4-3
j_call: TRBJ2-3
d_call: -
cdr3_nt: TGCGCCAGCAGCCAGTCTCTAGTTGGCGGGGCGTCAGATACGCAGTATTTT
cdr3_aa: CASSQSLVGGASDTQYF

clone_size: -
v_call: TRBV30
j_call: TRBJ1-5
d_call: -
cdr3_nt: TGTGCCTGGAGTAGTCCTTTGCTCCCCCAGCATTTT
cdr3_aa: CAWSSPLLPQHF

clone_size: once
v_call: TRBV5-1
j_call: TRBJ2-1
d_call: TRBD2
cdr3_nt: TGCGCCAGCAGCTTGGTCGGGGGGGACTACAATGAGCAGTTCTTC
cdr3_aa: CASSLVGGDYNEQFF

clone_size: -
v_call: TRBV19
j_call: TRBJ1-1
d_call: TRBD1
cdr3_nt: TGTGCCAGTAGTCCACGGACAGGGCAGGGCACTGAAGCTTTCTTT
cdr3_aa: CASSPRTGQGTEAFF

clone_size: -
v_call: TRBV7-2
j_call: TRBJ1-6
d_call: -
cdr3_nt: TGTGCCAGCAGCAAACAGGAGACTAATTCACCCCTCCACTTT
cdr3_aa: CASSKQETNSPLHF

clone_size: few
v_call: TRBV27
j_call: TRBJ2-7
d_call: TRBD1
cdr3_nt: TGTGCCAGCAGTATCGACAGGGGGTCCTACGAGCAGTACTTC
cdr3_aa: CASSIDRGSYEQYF

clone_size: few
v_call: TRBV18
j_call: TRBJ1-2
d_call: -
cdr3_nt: TGTGCCAGCTCACCCGAGGGGAAGTCTAACTATGGCTACACCTTC
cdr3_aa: CASSPEGKSNYGYTF

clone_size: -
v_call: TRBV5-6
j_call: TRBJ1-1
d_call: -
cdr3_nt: TGTGCCAGCAGCTTGGTGGAGGGTCAGGGGACTGAAGCTTTCTTT
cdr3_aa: CASSLVEGQGTEAFF

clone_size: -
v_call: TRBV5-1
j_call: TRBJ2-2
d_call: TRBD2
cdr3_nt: TGCGCCAGCAGCAGACGACTAGCGGGAGGTGGAGGCGGGGAGCTGTTTTTT
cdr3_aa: CASSRRLAGGGGGELFF

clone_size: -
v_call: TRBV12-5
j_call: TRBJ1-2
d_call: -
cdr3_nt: TGTGCTATCACTGAGAGGTCCCAGAACTATGGCTACACCTTC
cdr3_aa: CAITERSQNYGYTF

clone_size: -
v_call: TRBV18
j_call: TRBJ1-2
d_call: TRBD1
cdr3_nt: TGTGCCAGCTCACCACCCGGGACAGGTCGAAAGATTTTATATGGCTACACCTTC
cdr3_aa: CASSPPGTGRKILYGYTF

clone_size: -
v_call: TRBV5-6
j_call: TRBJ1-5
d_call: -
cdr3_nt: TGTGCCAGCAGCCCGGCTGCGACGGGCAATCAGCCCCAGCATTTT
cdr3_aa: CASSPAATGNQPQHF

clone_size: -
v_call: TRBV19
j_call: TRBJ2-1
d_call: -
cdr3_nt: TGTGCCAGTAGTCGGGATTGGGGACAAGTTTACAATGAGCAGTTCTTC
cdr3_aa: CASSRDWGQVYNEQFF

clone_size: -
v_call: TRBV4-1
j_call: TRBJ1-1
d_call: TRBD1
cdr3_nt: TGCGCCAGCAGCCCACAGACAGGGGGCATCGACACTGAAGCTTTCTTT
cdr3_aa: CASSPQTGGIDTEAFF

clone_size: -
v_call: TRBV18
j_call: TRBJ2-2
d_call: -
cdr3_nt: TGTGCCAGCTCACCACCGGCTCGCGCTACTTCACCCGGGGAGCTGTTTTTT
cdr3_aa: CASSPPARATSPGELFF

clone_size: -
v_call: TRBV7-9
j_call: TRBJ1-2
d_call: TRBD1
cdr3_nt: TGTGCCAGCAGCTACTCGCGACAGGGGGCGTTCTATGGCTACACCTTC
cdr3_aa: CASSYSRQGAFYGYTF

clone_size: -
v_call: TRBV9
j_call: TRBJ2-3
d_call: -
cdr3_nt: TGTGCCAGCAGCGTAGTCCCGGAGGGAGATACGCAGTATTTT
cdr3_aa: CASSVVPEGDTQYF

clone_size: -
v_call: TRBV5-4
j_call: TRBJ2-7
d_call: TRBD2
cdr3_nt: TGTGCCAGCAGCTTTAGCGGGGTTTCCTACGAGCAGTACTTC
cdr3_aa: CASSFSGVSYEQYF

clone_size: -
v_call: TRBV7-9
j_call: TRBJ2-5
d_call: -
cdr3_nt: TGTGCCGTAGACACGACTCGACAGACCCAGTACTTC
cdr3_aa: CAVDTTRQTQYF

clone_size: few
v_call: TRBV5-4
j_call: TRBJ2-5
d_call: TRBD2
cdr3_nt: TGTGCCAGCAGCCGGTGGGGGGGAAAGACCCAGTACTTC
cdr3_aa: CASSRWGGKTQYF

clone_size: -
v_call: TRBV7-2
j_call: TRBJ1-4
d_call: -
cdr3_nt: TGTGCCAGCAGCAGCCAGTACGGGGCTAATGAAAAACTGTTTTTT
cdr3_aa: CASSSQYGANEKLFF

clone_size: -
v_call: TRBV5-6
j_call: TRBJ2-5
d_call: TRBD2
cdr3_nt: TGTGCCAGCAGCCGGGGGACTAGCGGGTACCAAGAGACCCAGTACTTC
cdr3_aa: CASSRGTSGYQETQYF

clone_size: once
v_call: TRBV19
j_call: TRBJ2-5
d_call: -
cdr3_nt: TGTGCCAGTAGTATCAAGTTGTCCAGGGTTTTGGGATCTGGGGAGACCCAGTACTTC
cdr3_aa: CASSIKLSRVLGSGETQYF

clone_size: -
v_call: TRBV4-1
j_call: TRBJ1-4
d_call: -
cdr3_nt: TGCGCCAGCAGCCAAGGGGCCGGGAATGAAAAACTGTTTTTT
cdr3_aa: CASSQGAGNEKLFF

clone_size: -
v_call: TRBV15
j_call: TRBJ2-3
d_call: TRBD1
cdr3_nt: TGTGCCACCAGCTCCGAGGGACAGACTGGCACAGATACGCAGTATTTT
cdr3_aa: CATSSEGQTGTDTQYF

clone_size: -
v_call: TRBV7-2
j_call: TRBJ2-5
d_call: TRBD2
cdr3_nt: TGTGCCAGCAGCCCAGGGACTAGCGAAAAGACCCAGTACTTC
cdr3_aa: CASSPGTSEKTQYF

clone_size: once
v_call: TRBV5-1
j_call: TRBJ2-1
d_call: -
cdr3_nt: TGCGCCAGCGGGACCGGATCCTACAATGAGCAGTTCTTC
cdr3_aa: CASGTGSYNEQFF

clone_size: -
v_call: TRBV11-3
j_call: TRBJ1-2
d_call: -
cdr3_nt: TGTGCCAGCAGCTCCAGGGGTGATGGCTACACCTTC
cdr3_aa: CASSSRGDGYTF

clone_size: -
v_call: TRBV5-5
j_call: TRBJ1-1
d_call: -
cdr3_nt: TGTGCCAGCATCCCCTCGTGGGAGACCACTGAAGCTTTCTTT
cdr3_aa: CASIPSWETTEAFF

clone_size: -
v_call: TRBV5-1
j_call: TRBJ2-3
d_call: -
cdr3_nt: TGCGCCAGCAGCTTGGGTGGCACTCACGGCACAGATACGCAGTATTTT
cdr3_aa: CASSLGGTHGTDTQYF

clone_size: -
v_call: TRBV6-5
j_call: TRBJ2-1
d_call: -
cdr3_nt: TGTGCCAGCGCCGGTTTCGGCAATGAGCAGTTCTTC
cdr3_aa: CASAGFGNEQFF

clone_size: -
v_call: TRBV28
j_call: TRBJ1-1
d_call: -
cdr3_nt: TGTGCCAGCGAACCCCGCTGGCACACCTACACTGAAGCTTTCTTT
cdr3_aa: CASEPRWHTYTEAFF

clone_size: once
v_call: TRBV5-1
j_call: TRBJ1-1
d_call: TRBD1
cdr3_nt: TGCGCCAGCAGCATACAAGGGGGCAGGACTGAAGCTTTCTTT
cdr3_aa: CASSIQGGRTEAFF

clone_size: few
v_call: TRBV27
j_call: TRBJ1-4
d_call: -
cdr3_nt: TGTGCCAGCAGTTTGGATGAGAGGAATGAAAAACTGTTTTTT
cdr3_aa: CASSLDERNEKLFF

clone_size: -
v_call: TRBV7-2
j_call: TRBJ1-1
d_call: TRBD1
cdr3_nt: TGTGCCAGCAGCCCTAATCTAGGGGGCGGTACTGAAGCTTTCTTT
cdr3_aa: CASSPNLGGGTEAFF

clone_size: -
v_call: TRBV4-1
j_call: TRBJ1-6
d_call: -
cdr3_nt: TGCGCCAGCAGCCCCGTATTTGGTTATTCACCCCTCCACTTT
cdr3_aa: CASSPVFGYSPLHF

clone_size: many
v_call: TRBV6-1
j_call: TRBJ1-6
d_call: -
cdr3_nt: TGTGCCAGCAACCTGGCCGGCTTGAATTCACCCCTCCACTTT
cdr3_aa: CASNLAGLNSPLHF

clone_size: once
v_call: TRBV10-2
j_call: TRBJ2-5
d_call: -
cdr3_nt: TGCGCCAGTGGGCAGTACCAAGAGACCCAGTACTTC
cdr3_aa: CASGQYQETQYF

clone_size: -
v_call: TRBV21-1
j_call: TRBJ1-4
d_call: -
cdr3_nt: TGTGCCAGCAGCAAAGGCGCCCAACGAATCGTTAGGACCGAAAAACTGTTTTTT
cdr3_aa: CASSKGAQRIVRTEKLFF

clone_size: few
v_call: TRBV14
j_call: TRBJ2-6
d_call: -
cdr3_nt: TGTGCCAGCAGCCAAGATTTGGGGTTCTCTGGGGCCAACGTCCTGACTTTC
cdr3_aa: CASSQDLGFSGANVLTF